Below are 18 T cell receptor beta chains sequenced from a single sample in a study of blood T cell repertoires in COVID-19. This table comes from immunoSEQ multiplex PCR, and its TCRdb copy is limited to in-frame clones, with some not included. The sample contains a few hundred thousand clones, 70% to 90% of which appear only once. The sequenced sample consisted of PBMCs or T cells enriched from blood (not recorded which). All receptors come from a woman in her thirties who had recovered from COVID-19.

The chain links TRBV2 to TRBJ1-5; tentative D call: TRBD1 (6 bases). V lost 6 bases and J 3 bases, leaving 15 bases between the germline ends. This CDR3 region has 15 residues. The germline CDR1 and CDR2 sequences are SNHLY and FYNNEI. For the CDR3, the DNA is TGTGCCAGCAGAACAGGGCCCAGGACCAATCAGCCCCAGCATTTT. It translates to CASRTGPRTNQPQHF.

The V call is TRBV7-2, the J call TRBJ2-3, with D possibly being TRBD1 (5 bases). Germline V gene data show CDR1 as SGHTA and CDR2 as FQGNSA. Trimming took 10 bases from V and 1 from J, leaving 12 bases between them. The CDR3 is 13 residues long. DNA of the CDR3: TGTGCCACTACGCTACAGGGCACAGATACGCAGTATTTT. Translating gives CATTLQGTDTQYF.

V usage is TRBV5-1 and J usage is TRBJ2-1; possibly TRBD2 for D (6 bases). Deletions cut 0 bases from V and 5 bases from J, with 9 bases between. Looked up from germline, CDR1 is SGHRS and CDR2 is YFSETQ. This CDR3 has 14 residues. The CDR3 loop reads CASSLDGGNNEQFF. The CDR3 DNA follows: TGCGCCAGCAGCTTGGATGGGGGGAACAATGAGCAGTTCTTC. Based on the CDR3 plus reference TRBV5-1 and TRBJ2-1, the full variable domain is KAGVTQTPRYLIKTRGQQVTLSCSPISGHRSVSWYQQTPGQGLQFLFEYFSETQRNKGNFPGRFSGRQFSNSRSEMNVSTLELGDSALYLCASSLDGGNNEQFFGPGTRLTVL.

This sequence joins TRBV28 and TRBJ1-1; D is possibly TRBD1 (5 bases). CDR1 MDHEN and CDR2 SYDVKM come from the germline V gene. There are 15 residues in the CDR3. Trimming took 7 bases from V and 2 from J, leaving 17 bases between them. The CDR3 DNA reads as TGTGCCAGCACCACATATCCGGGGGATAACACTGAAGCTTTCTTT. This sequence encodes CASTTYPGDNTEAFF.

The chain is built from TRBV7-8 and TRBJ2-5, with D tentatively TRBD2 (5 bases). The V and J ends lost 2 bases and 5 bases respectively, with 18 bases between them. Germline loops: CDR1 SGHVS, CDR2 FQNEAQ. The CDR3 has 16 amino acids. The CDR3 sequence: CASSLPRSIASETQYF. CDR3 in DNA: TGTGCCAGCAGCTTACCCAGATCGATAGCGTCGGAGACCCAGTACTTC.

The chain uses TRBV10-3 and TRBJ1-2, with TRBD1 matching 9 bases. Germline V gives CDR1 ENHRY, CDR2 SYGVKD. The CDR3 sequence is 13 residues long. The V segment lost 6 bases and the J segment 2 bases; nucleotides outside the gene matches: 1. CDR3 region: CAIRGQGNYGYTF. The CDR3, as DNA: TGTGCCATCAGAGGACAGGGGAACTATGGCTACACCTTC.

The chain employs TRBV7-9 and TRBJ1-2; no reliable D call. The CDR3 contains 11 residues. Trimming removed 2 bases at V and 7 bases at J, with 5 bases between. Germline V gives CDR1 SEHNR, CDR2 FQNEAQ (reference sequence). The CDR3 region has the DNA TGTGCCAGCAGCTTAAATCGTGGCTACACCTTC. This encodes CASSLNRGYTF.

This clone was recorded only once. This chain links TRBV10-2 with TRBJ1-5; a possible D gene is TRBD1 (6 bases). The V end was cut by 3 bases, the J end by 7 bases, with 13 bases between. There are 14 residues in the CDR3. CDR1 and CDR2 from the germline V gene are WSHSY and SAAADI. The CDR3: CASSEGRGAQPQHF. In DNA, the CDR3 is TGCGCCAGCAGTGAAGGACGGGGGGCACAGCCCCAGCATTTT.

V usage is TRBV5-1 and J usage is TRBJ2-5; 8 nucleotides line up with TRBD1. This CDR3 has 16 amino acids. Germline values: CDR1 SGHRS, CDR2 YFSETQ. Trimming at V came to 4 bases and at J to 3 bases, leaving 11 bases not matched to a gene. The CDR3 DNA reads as TGCGCCAGCAGCAGGGGACAGGCGAGGGCCGAAGAGACCCAGTACTTC. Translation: CASSRGQARAEETQYF. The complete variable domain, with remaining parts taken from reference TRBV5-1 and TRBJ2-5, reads KAGVTQTPRYLIKTRGQQVTLSCSPISGHRSVSWYQQTPGQGLQFLFEYFSETQRNKGNFPGRFSGRQFSNSRSEMNVSTLELGDSALYLCASSRGQARAEETQYFGPGTRLLVL.

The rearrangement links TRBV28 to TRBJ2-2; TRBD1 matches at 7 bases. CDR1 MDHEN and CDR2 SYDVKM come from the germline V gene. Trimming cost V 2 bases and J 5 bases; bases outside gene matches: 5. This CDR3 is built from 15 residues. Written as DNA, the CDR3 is TGTGCCAGCAGTTTAATGGCAGGGGGTACCGGGGAGCTGTTTTTT. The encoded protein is CASSLMAGGTGELFF.

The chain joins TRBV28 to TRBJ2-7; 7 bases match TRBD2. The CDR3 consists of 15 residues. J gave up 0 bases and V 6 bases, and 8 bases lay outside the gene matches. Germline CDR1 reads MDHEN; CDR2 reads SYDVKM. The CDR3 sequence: CASSISGLYSYEQYF. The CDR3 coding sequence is TGTGCCAGCAGCATTAGCGGGCTGTACTCCTACGAGCAGTACTTC.

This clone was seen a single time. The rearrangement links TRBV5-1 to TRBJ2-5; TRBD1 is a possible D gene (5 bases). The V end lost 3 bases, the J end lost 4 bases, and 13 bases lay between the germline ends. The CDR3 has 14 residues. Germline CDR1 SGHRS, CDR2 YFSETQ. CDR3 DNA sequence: TGCGCCAGCAGCTCCAGGGCAGGGCGAGAGACCCAGTACTTC. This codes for CASSSRAGRETQYF.

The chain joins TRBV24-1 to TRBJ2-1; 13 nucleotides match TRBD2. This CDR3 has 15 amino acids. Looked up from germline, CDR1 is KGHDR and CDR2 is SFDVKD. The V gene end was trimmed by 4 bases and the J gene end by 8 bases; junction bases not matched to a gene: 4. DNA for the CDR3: TGTGCCACCAGTGAGGGGACTAGCGGGGTTGATGAGCAGTTCTTC. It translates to CATSEGTSGVDEQFF.

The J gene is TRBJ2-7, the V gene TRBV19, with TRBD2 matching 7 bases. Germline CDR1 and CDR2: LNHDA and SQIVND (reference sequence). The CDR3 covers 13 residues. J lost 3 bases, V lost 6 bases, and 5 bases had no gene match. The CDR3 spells CASRRGTRYEQYF. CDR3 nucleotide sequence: TGTGCCAGTAGGCGGGGGACCCGCTACGAGCAGTACTTC.

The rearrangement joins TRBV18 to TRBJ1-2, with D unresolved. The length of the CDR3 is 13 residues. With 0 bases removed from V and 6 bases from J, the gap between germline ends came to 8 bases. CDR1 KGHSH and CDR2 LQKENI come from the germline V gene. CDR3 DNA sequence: TGTGCCAGCTCACCACCGGGCGGGAATGGCTACACCTTC. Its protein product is CASSPPGGNGYTF.

DNA of the CDR3: TGTGCCAGCAGCCCCGATCCGCCGGGACTTACTAATTCACCCCTCCACTTT. Protein: CASSPDPPGLTNSPLHF. This rearrangement joins TRBV13 to TRBJ1-6; D perhaps matches TRBD1 (5 bases). The V and J ends lost 5 bases and 6 bases respectively, with 20 bases between them. Germline CDR1 is PRHDT and CDR2 is FYEKMQ (reference sequence). This CDR3 comprises 17 residues.

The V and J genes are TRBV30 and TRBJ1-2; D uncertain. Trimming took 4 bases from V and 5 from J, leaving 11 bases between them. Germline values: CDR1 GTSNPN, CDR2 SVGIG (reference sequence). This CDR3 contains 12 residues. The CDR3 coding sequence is TGTGCCTGGAATGAACCGAGGTATGGCTACACCTTC. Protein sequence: CAWNEPRYGYTF. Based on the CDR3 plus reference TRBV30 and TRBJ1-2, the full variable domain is SQTIHQWPATLVQPVGSPLSLECTVEGTSNPNLYWYRQAAGRGLQLLFYSVGIGQISSEVPQNLSASRPQDRQFILSSKKLLLSDSGFYLCAWNEPRYGYTFGSGTRLTVV.

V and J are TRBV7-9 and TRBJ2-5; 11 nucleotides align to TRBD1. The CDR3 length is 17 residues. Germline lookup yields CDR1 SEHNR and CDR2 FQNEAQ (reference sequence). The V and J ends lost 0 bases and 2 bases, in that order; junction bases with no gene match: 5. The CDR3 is CASSLALGQGVQETQYF. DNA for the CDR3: TGTGCCAGCAGCTTAGCGCTGGGACAGGGGGTTCAAGAGACCCAGTACTTC. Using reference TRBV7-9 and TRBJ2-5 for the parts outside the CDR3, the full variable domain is DTGVSQNPRHKITKRGQNVTFRCDPISEHNRLYWYRQTLGQGPEFLTYFQNEAQLEKSRLLSDRFSAERPKGSFSTLEIQRTEQGDSAMYLCASSLALGQGVQETQYFGPGTRLLVL.